The 9 T cell receptor beta chains presented below share a single source sample, sequenced in a study of shared clonotypes between healthy human individuals. TCRdb keeps only in-frame clones here, not all; method: immunoSEQ multiplex PCR. The data contain 2 million to 3 million clones, more than 80% of them seen just once; the ten biggest clones take up over 0.12%. What was sequenced was naive CD4+ T cells sorted from blood. This sample's subset: CD45RA+ positively selected. Source of these receptors: a man between 18 and 29 years old in good health.

The chain couples TRBV21-1 to TRBJ2-7; no DNA check was done on the table's D call, TRBD1. TRBV21-1 is an annotated pseudogene. CDR3 size: 16 residues. The DNA of the CDR3 is TGTGCCAGCAGCCCGGGGGTGGGGACAGGGGTACACGAGCAGTACTTC. Encoded protein: CASSPGVGTGVHEQYF.

Only a few counts were recorded for this clone. J is TRBJ1-5 and V is TRBV9; D unclear. This CDR3 region has 13 residues. Germline V gives CDR1 SGDLS, CDR2 YYNGEE. V was trimmed by 0 bases and J by 3 bases, leaving 4 bases between them. The CDR3 DNA follows: TGTGCCAGCAGCGTAGACAACAATCAGCCCCAGCATTTT. This gives the protein CASSVDNNQPQHF.

In the case of this clone: This specimen includes other DNA sequences encoding the same CDR3. The chain employs TRBV18 and TRBJ1-4; weak D call: TRBD1 (5 bases). Germline V gene sequence: CDR1 KGHSH, CDR2 LQKENI. Trimming took off 9 bases at V and 2 bases at J, with 10 bases between the two ends. The CDR3 loop spans 13 amino acids. The CDR3 region is CASSGDTNEKLFF. CDR3 bases: TGTGCCAGTTCGGGGGATACTAATGAAAAACTGTTTTTT.

CDR3 amino acids: CASSVTTGISYGYTF. DNA of the CDR3: TGTGCCAGCAGCGTAACAACGGGCATCTCCTATGGCTACACCTTC. V is TRBV7-2 and J is TRBJ1-2; no reliable D call. Germline V gene sequence: CDR1 SGHTA, CDR2 FQGNSA. V was cut by 5 bases and J by 4 bases, with 17 bases left in between. The length of the CDR3 is 15 residues.

This chain joins TRBV7-2 and TRBJ1-5, with D perhaps TRBD1 (6 bases). Trimming removed 3 bases from V and 6 bases from J, with 12 bases in between. Germline V gene lookup returns CDR1 SGHTA and CDR2 FQGNSA. The CDR3 extends over 14 amino acids. CDR3 bases: TGTGCCAGCAGCTTCGGGGGCAGTGGTCAGCCCCAGCATTTT. It is translated as CASSFGGSGQPQHF. Combining the CDR3 with reference TRBV7-2 and TRBJ1-5 gives the whole variable domain GAGVSQSPSNKVTEKGKDVELRCDPISGHTALYWYRQSLGQGLEFLIYFQGNSAPDKSGLPSDRFSAERTGGSVSTLTIQRTQQEDSAVYLCASSFGGSGQPQHFGDGTRLSIL.

The rearrangement joins TRBV2 to TRBJ2-3; 12 nucleotides agree with TRBD2. After removal of 9 bases from V and 4 bases from J, the junction contained 5 bases not matched to a gene. Germline lookup yields CDR1 SNHLY and CDR2 FYNNEI. This CDR3 spans 14 amino acids. In DNA form, the CDR3 reads TGTGCCAGGGGACTAGCGGGTTATGCAGATACGCAGTATTTT. It encodes CARGLAGYADTQYF.

This clone showed up just once. The chain couples TRBV30 to TRBJ1-3, with D perhaps TRBD1 (5 bases). Germline-derived CDR1 and CDR2 are GTSNPN and SVGIG (reference sequence). With 1 base removed from V and 0 bases from J, the gap between germline ends came to 10 bases. This CDR3 region has 15 residues. This CDR3 is CAWSEAGISGNTIYF. In DNA, the CDR3 is TGTGCCTGGAGTGAGGCAGGGATCTCTGGAAACACCATATATTTT.

In the case of this clone: This sample also contains other DNA sequences that code for the same CDR3. The chain is built from TRBV9 and TRBJ1-5; TRBD1 matches 8 bases. Trimming removed 2 bases from V and 6 bases from J; junction bases left unmatched: 7. The CDR3 runs 15 residues. Looked up from germline, CDR1 is SGDLS and CDR2 is YYNGEE. The DNA of the CDR3 is TGTGCCAGCAGCGTCGGACAGGGAAGAGGTCAGCCCCAGCATTTT. Protein sequence: CASSVGQGRGQPQHF.

The chain joins TRBV4-3 to TRBJ1-2; no definite D call. CDR1 LGHNA and CDR2 YSLEER come from the germline V gene. There are 13 residues in the CDR3. V lost 2 bases, J lost 8 bases, and 12 bases lay in between. CDR3 nucleotide sequence: TGCGCCAGCAGCCAAAGCGAAGGGCGAGGCTACACCTTC. It specifies CASSQSEGRGYTF.